This entry describes one T cell receptor (beta chain). Its antigen specificity is not known. No much larger clone is present one base from it, and per-base qualities are unavailable. Participants in the prospective study were aged about 18 to 100 years, lived in 24 United States geographic areas, and enrolled through a virtual design. In the prospective study, cohorts were assigned on the basis of participant-reported clinical history obtained from a screening survey and a study questionnaire. Exposed participants had been in contact, within 2 weeks of entering the study, with a person who had a PCR-confirmed or clinician-diagnosed case of COVID-19. In the prospective study, whole blood, serum and a nasopharyngeal or oropharyngeal swab were collected from each participant by mobile phlebotomists. Additional blood draws and questionnaires over an approximately two-month period could optionally be provided by prospective study participants. Before DNA extraction, blood samples from the prospective study were shipped at room temperature or frozen.

This sample was taken from a study of blood T cell repertoires in COVID-19 (dated by TCRdb to about 2020). Regarding the complete study: Collaborator samples came from the United States, Italy and Spain and covered acute and convalescent phases of COVID-19. The prospective study material was composed of cDNA or gDNA derived from T cells, B-cell-depleted T cells, or PBMCs. The repertoires were released in a freely available public database intended as a resource for research on the immune response to SARS-CoV-2. Subjects who had been exposed to COVID-19, were actively infected with it, or had recovered from it provided the deeply sampled blood TCRbeta repertoires that made up the dataset. The samples were drawn from two sources: the first 160 participants of the ongoing ImmuneRACE study, and over 1,000 subjects contributed by 6 global collaborators. Sample metadata almost always included a de-identified subject ID, COVID-19 status, age in years and sex. Where HLA class I and class II types were available, the types were taken from metadata supplied by the sample provider, not from assay-based typing.

TCRbeta CDR3 regions were amplified from genomic DNA using the immunoSEQ Assay, a bias-controlled multiplex PCR. The authors' pipeline ran thus. The number of nucleated cells in each sample was estimated from the amplification of reference gene primers within the assay. Sequence reads were collapsed and filtered to measure the absolute abundance of every unique TCRbeta CDR3 rearrangement. For each sample, productive Simpson clonality was calculated as the square root of Simpson's diversity index over productive rearrangements. TCRdb re-hosts the immuneACCESS table, in-frame sequences only. Its copies lack some clones; in the studies checked, an unresolved V gene accounts for under half of them, and the cause for the rest is not known. V and J calls and clone size come straight from that table; D and trimming were deduced from the DNA. Here the sample has roughly 430,000 clones; approximately 91% occur a single time. The top ten hold 1.2% to 1.5% of the sample.

On the study overall, not on this receptor specifically: The quantity of clinical and demographic metadata differed by source and by participant and was supplied without curation.

Compared with germline, V lacks 4 bases and J lacks 3 bases; bases without a gene match: 4. From a lookup of the germline V gene (reference sequence), CDR1 and CDR2 are LGHDT and YNNKEL. The CDR3 covers 15 residues, taking in both the cysteine and the phenylalanine. Here the CDR3 DNA is all that survives: 45 bases in frame from base 1. This receptor was obtained from a woman in her late teens or twenties who had been exposed to COVID-19. Recombination connected TRBV3-1 (or the pseudogene TRBV3-2) to TRBJ2-1; TRBD1 matches 9 bases in the middle. The specimen was PBMCs or T cells enriched from blood (not recorded which). The CDR3 region: CASSRDRGDYNEQFF. The sequenced DNA is TGTGCCAGCAGCCGAGACAGGGGGGACTACAATGAGCAGTTCTTC.